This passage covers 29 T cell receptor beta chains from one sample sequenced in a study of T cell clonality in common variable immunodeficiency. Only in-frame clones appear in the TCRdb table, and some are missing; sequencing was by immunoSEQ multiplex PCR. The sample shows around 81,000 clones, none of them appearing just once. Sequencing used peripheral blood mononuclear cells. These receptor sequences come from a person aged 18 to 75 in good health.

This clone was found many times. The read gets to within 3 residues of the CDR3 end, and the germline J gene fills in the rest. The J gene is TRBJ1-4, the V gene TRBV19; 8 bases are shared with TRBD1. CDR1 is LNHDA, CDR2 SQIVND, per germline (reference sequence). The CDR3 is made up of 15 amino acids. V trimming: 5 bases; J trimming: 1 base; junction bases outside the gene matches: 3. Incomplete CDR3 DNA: TGTGCCAGTAGTTTGGACAGGGAAACTAATGAAAAA. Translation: CASSLDRETNEK. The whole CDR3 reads CASSLDRETNEKLFF.

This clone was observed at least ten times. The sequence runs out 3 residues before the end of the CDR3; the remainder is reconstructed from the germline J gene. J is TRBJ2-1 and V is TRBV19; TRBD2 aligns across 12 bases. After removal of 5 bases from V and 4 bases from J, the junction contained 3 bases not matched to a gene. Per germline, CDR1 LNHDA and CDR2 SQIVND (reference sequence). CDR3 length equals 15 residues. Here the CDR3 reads CASSEGTSGYNEQFF. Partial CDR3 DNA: TGTGCCAGTAGTGAAGGGACTAGCGGGTACAATGAG.

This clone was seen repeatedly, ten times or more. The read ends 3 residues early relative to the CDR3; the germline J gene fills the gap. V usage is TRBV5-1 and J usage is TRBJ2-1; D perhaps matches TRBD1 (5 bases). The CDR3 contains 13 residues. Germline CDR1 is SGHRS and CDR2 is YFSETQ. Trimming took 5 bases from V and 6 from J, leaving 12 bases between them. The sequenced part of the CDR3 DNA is TGCGCCAGCAGGAAATTACAGGTCAATGAG. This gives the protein CASRKLQVNE. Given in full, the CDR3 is CASRKLQVNEQFF.

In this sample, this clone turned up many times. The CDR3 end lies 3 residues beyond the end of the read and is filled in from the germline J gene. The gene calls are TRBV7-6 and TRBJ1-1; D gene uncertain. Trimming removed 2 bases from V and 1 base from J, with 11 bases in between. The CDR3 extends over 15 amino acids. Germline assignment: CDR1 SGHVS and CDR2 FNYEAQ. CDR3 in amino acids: CASSLYRAGNTEAFF. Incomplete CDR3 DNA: TGTGCCAGCAGCTTATATCGGGCGGGGAACACTGAA.

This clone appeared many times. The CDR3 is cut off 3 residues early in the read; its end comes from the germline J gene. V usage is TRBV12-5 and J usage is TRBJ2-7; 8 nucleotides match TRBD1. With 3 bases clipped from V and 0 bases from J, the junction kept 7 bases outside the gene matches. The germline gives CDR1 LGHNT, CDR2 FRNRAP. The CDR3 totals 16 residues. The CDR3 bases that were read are TGTGCTAGTGGTTTCATTCCCGGGACAGGCTCCTACGAG. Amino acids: CASGFIPGTGSYE. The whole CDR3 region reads CASGFIPGTGSYEQYF.

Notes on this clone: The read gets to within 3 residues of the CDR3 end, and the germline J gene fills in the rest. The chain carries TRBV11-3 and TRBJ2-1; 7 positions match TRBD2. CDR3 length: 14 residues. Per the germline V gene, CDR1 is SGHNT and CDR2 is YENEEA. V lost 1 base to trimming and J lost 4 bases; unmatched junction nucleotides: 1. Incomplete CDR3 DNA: TGTGCCAGCAGCTTAGGAGCGGGGTACAATGAG. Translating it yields CASSLGAGYNE. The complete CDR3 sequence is CASSLGAGYNEQFF.

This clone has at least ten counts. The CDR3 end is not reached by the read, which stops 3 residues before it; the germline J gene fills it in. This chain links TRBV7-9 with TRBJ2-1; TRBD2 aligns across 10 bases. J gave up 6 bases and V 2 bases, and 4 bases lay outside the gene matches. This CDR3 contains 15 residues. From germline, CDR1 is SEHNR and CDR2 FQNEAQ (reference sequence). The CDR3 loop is CASSLTAGGTNEQFF. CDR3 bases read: TGTGCCAGCAGCTTAACAGCGGGAGGGACCAATGAG.

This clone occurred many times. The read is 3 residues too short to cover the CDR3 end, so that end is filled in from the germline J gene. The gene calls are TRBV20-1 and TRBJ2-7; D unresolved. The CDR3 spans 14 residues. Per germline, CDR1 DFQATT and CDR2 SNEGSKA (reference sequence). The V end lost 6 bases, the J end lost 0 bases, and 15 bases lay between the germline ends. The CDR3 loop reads CSAMGHLSSYEQYF. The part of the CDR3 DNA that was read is TGCAGTGCAATGGGCCACCTTAGCTCCTACGAG.

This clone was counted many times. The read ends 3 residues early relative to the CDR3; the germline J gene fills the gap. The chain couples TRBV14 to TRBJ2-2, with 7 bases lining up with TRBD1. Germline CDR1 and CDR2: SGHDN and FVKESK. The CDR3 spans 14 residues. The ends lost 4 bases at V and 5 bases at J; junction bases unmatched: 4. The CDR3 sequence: CASSRIQGTGELFF. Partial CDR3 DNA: TGTGCCAGCAGCCGGATACAGGGGACCGGGGAG. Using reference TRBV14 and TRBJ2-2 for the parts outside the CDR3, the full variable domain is EAGVTQFPSHSVIEKGQTVTLRCDPISGHDNLYWYRRVMGKEIKFLLHFVKESKQDESGMPNNRFLAERTGGTYSTLKVQPAELEDSGVYFCASSRIQGTGELFFGEGSRLTVL.

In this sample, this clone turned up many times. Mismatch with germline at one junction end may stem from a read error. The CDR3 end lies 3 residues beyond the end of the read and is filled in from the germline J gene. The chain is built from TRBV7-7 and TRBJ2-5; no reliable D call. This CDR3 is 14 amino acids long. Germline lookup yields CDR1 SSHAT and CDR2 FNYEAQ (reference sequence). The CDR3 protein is CASSLFADQETQYF. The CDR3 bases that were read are TGTGCTAGCAGCTTATTCGCGGATCAAGAGACC.

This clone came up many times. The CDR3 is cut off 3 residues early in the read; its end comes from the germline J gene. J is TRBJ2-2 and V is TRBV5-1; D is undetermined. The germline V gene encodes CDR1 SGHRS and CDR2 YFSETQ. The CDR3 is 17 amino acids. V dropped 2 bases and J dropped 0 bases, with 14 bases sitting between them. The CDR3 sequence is CASSFAGTIANTGELFF. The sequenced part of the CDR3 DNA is TGCGCCAGCAGCTTTGCAGGAACGATTGCGAACACCGGGGAG.

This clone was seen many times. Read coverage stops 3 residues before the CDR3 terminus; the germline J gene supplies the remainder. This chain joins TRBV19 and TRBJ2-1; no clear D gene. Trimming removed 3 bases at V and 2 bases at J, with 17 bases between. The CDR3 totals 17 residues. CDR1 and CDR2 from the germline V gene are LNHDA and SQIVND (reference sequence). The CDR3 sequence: CASSITLSGLTYNEQFF. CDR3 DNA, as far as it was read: TGTGCCAGTAGTATTACCCTCTCAGGTCTTACCTACAATGAG.

The chain's CDR3 is CASSIRLNTEAFF. CDR3 DNA (partial): TGTGCCAGTAGTATTAGATTGAACACTGAA. This chain joins TRBV19 and TRBJ1-1; D is unclear. Read coverage stops 3 residues before the CDR3 terminus; the germline J gene supplies the remainder. This CDR3 is 13 amino acids long. The V gene's germline CDR1 is LNHDA and CDR2 SQIVND (reference sequence). V lost 3 bases, J lost 0 bases, and 5 bases lay in between.

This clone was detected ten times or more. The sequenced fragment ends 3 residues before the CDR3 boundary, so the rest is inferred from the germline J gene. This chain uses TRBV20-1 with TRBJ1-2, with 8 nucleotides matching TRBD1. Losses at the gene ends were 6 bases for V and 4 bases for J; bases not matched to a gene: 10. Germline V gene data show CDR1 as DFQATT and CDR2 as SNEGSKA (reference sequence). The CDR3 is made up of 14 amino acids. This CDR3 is CSAIRGRGLYGYTF. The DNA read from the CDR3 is TGCAGTGCCATCCGAGGCAGGGGGCTCTATGGC.

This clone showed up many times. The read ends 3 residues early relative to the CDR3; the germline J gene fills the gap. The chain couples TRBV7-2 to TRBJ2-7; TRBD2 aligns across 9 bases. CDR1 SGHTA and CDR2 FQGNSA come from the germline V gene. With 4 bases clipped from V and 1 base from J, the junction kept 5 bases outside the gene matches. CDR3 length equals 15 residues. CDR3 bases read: TGTGCCAGCAGCTCTAGCGGGACCTTTTCCTACGAG. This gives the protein CASSSSGTFSYE. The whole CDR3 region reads CASSSSGTFSYEQYF.

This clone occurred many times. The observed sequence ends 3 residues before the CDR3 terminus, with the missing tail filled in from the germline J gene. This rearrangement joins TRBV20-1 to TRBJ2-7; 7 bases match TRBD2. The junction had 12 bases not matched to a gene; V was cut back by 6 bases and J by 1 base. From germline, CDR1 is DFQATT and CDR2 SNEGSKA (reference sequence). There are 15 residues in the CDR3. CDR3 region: CSAGFGRGRSYEQYF. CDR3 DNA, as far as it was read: TGCAGTGCCGGCTTTGGGCGCGGGAGATCCTACGAG.

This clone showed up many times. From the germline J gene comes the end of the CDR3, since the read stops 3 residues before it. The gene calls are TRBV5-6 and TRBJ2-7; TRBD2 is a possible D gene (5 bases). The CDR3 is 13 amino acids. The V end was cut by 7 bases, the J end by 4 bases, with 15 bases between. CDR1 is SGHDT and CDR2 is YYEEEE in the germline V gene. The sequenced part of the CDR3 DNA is TGTGCCAGCGGACTTGCCCCAGAGTACGAG. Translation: CASGLAPEYE. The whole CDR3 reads CASGLAPEYEQYF.

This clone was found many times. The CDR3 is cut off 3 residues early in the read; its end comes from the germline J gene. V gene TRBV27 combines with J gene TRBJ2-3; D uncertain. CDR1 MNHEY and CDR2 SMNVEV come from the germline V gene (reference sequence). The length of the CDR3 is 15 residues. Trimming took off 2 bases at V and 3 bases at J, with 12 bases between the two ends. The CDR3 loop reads CASSLSRYLTDTQYF. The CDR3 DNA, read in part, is TGTGCCAGCAGTTTAAGCCGGTATTTGACAGATACG.

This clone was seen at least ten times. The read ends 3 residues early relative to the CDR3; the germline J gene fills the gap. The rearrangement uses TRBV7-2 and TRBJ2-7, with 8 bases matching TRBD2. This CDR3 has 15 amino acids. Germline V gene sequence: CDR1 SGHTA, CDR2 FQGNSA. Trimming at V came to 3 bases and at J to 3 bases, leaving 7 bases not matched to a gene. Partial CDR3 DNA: TGTGCCAGCAGCTTCAGAGCGGGGGACCACTACGAG. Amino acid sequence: CASSFRAGDHYE. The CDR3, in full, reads CASSFRAGDHYEQYF. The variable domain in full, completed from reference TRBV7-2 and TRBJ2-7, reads GAGVSQSPSNKVTEKGKDVELRCDPISGHTALYWYRQSLGQGLEFLIYFQGNSAPDKSGLPSDRFSAERTGGSVSTLTIQRTQQEDSAVYLCASSFRAGDHYEQYFGPGTRLTVT.

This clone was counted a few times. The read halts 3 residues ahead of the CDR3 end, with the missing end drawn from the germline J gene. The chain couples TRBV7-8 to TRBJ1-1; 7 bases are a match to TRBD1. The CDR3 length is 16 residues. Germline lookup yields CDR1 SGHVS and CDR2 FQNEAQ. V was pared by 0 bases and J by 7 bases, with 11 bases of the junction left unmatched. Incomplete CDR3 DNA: TGTGCCAGCAGCTTAGCCGGGACAGAGCCGGCCCATGAA. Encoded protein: CASSLAGTEPAHE. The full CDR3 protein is CASSLAGTEPAHEAFF. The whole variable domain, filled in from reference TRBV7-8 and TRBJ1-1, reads GAGVSQSPRYKVAKRGQDVALRCDPISGHVSLFWYQQALGQGPEFLTYFQNEAQLDKSGLPSDRFFAERPEGSVSTLKIQRTQQEDSAVYLCASSLAGTEPAHEAFFGQGTRLTVV.

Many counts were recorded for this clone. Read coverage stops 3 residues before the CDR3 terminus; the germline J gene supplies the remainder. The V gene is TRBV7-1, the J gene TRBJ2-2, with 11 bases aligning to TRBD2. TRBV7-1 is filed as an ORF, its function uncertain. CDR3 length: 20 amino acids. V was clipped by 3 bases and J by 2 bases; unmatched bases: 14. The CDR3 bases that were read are TGTGCCAGCAGCTCCGATGGCGGGACTAGCGGAGGGGGAAACACCGGGGAG. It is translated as CASSSDGGTSGGGNTGE. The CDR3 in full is CASSSDGGTSGGGNTGELFF.

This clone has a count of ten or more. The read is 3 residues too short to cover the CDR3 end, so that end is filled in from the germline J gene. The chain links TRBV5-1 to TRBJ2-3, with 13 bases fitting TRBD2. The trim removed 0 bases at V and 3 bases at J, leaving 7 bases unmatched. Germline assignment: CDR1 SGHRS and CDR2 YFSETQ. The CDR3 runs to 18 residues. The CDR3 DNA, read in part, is TGCGCCAGCAGCTTGGGGACTAGCGGGAGTTCGGCGACAGATACG. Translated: CASSLGTSGSSATDT. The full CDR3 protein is CASSLGTSGSSATDTQYF.

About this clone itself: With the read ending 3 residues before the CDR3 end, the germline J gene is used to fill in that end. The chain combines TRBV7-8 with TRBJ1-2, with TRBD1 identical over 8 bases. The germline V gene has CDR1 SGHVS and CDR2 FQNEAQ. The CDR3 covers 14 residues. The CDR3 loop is CASSHPDRVYSYTF. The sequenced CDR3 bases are TGTGCCAGCAGCCACCCGGACAGGGTTTACAGC.

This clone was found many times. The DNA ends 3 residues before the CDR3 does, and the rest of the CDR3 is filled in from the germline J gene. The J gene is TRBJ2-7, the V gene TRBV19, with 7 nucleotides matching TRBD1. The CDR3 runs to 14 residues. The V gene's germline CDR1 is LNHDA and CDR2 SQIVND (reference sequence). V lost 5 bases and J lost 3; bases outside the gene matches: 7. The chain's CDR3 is CASSRGQWGYEQYF. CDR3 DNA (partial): TGTGCCAGTAGTCGGGGACAGTGGGGCTACGAG. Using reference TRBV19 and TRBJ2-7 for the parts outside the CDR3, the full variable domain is DGGITQSPKYLFRKEGQNVTLSCEQNLNHDAMYWYRQDPGQGLRLIYYSQIVNDFQKGDIAEGYSVSREKKESFPLTVTSAQKNPTAFYLCASSRGQWGYEQYFGPGTRLTVT.

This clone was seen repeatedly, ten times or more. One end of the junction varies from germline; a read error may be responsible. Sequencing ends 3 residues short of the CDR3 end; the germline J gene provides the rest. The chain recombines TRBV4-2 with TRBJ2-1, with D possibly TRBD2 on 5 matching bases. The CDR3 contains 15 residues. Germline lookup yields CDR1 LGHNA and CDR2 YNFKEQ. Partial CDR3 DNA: TGCGCCAGCGGCCAAGAGAGACTCCCCTACAATGAG. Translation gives CASGQERLPYNE. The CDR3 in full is CASGQERLPYNEQFF.

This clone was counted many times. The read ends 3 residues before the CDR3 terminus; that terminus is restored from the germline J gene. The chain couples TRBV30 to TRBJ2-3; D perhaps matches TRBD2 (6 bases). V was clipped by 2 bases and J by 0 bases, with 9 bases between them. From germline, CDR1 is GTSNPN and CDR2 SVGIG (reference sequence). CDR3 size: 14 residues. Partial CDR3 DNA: TGTGCCTGGAGTTTTAGCGGAAGCACAGATACG. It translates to CAWSFSGSTDT. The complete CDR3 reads CAWSFSGSTDTQYF.

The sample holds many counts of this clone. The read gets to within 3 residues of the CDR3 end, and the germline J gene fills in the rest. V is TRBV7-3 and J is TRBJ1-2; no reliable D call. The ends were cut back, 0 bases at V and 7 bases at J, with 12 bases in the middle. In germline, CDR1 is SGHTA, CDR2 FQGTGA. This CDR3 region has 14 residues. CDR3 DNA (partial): TGTGCCAGCAGCTTAACACACGGAAGCGGTGGC. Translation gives CASSLTHGSGG. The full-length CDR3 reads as CASSLTHGSGGYTF.

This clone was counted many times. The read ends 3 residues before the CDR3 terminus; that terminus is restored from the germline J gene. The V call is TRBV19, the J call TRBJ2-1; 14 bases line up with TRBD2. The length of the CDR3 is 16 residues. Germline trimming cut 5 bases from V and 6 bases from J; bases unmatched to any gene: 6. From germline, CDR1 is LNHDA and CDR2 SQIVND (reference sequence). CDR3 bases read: TGTGCCAGTAGTGCCGGACTAGCGGGAGGATCCAATGAG. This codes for CASSAGLAGGSNE. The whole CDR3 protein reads CASSAGLAGGSNEQFF.

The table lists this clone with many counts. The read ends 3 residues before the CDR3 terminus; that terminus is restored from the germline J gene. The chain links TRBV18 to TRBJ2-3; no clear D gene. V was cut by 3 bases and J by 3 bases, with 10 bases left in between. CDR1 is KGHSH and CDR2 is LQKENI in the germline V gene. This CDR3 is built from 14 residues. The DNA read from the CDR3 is TGTGCCAGCTCACCTATTAGCCGTACAGATACG. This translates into CASSPISRTDT. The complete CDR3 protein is CASSPISRTDTQYF.